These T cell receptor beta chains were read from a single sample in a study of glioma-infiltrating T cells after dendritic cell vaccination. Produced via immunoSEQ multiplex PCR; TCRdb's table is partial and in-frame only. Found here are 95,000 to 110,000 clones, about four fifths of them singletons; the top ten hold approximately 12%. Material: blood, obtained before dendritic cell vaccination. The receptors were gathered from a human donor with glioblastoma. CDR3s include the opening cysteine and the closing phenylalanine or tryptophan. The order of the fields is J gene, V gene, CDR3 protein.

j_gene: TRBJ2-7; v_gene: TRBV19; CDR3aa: CASSRYRDRDYEQYF
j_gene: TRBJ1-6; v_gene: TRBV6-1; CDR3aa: CASAGDSYNSPLHF
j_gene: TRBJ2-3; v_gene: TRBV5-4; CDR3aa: CASSPRGSTDTQYF
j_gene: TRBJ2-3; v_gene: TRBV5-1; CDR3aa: CASSLSQRNGDTQYF
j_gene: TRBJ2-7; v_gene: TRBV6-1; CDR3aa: CASSEVGGASSYEQYF
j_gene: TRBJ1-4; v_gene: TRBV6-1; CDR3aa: CASRQGATNEKLFF
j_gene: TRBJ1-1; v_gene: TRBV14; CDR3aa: CASSQLGGDTEAFF
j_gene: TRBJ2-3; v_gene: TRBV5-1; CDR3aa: CASSFASSTDTQYF
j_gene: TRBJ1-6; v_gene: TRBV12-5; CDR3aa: CASGLLQGLNSPLHF
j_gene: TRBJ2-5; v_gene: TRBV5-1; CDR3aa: CASSLEGARETQYF
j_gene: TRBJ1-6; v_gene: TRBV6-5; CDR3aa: CASSYRAGFGSPLHF
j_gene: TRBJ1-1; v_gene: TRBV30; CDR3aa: CAWSVPGGTEAFF
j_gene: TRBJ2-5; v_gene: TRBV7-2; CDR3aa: CAGSPAAGTGETQYF
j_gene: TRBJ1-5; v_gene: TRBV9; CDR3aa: CASSVGEDTSSNQPQHF
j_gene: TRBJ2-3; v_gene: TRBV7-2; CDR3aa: CASSPQRGYTDTQYF
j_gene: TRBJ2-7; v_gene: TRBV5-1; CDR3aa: CASSETSDGEQYF
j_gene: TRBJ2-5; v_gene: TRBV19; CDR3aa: CASSSLAQETQYF
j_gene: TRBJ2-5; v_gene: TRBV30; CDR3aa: CAWSSGTSGETQYF
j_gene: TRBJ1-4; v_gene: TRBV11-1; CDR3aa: CASSLEGAPNEKLFF
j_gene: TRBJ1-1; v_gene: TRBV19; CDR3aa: CASIGDRGGNTEAFF
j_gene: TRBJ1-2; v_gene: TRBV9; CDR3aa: CASSPTGAHGYTF
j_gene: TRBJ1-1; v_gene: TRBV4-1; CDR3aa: CASSPGVSRDRNTEAFF
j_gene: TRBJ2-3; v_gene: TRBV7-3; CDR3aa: CASSLSSQGGTDTQYF
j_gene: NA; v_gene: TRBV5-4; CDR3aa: CASSRKGQGYEQYF
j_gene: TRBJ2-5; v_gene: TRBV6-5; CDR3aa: CASSPTRRETQYF
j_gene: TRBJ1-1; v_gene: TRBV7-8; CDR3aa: CASSARTILNTEAFF
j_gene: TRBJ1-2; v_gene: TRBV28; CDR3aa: CASSLSLVLYYTF